This passage covers 3 T cell receptor beta chains from one sample sequenced in a study of blood T cell repertoires in COVID-19. TCRdb's copy holds only in-frame clones and misses some; the assay was immunoSEQ multiplex PCR. The table includes about 14,000 clones, about 79% detected once. Sequences were obtained from peripheral blood. All receptors derive from a woman aged 45-65 years with active or convalescent COVID-19.

The chain is built from TRBV5-1 and TRBJ1-1; 7 bases fit TRBD1. The V gene end was trimmed by 3 bases and the J gene end by 4 bases; junction bases not matched to a gene: 6. From germline, CDR1 is SGHRS and CDR2 YFSETQ. This CDR3 comprises 14 residues. The CDR3 protein is CASSSGTESTEAFF. CDR3 DNA: TGCGCCAGCAGCTCCGGGACAGAAAGCACTGAAGCTTTCTTT.

This sequence joins TRBV29-1 and TRBJ1-5, with D possibly TRBD1 on 5 matching bases. V gave up 3 bases and J gave up 2 bases, with 8 bases separating them. Germline V gene lookup returns CDR1 SQVTM and CDR2 ANQGSEA. The CDR3 covers 13 residues. CDR3 DNA sequence: TGCAGCGTTGAGCAGGGCGGCAATCAGCCCCAGCATTTT. It encodes CSVEQGGNQPQHF.

The V gene is TRBV24-1, the J gene TRBJ2-5, with D possibly being TRBD2 (5 bases). Trimming took off 2 bases at V and 5 bases at J, with 11 bases between the two ends. Germline V gives CDR1 KGHDR, CDR2 SFDVKD. This CDR3 spans 14 amino acids. This chain's CDR3 is CATSDSASSETQYF. DNA of the CDR3: TGTGCCACCAGTGATTCGGCTAGCTCTGAGACCCAGTACTTC.